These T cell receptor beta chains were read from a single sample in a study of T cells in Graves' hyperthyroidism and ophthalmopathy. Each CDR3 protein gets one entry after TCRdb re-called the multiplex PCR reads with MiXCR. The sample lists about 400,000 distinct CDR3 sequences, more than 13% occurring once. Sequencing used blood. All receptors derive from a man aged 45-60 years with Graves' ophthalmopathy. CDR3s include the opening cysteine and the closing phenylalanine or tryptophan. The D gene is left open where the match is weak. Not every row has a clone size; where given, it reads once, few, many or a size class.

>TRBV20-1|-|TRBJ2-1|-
TGCAGTGCCCCGGACTTCTACAATGAGCAGTTCTTC
CSAPDFYNEQFF
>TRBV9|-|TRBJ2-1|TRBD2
TGTGCCAGCAGTCGCGGTAGCGGGAGAATTTATAATGAGCAGTTCTTC
CASSRGSGRIYNEQFF
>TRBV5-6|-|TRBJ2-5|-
TGTGCCAGCAGCTTAGGAGATCCCGCGGAGACCCAGTACTTC
CASSLGDPAETQYF
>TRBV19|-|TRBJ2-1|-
TGTTCCAGCCGGACACCGTTCTACAATGAGCAGTTCTTC
CSSRTPFYNEQFF
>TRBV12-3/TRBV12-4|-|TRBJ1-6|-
TGTGCCAGCAGTCCCGACAGGACTTTTAATTCACCCCTCCACTTT
CASSPDRTFNSPLHF
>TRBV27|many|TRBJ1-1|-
TGTGCCAGCAGTAAGGCCGGGAGGGAGACTGAAGCTTTCTTT
CASSKAGRETEAFF
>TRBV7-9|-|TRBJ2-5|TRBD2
TGTGCCAGCAGCCTGAGACGGGCTAGCGGGTACCAAGAGACCCAGTACTTC
CASSLRRASGYQETQYF
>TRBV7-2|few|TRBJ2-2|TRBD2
TGTGCCAGCAGCTCCCCCCCCCCCCCCCTAGCGGGAAGTAACACCGGGGAGCTGTTTTTT
CASSSPPPPLAGSNTGELFF
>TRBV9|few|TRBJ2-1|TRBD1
TGTGCCAGCAGCTTCCAGGGGGCTGACTACAATGAGCAGTTCTTC
CASSFQGADYNEQFF
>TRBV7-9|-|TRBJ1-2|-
TGTGCCAGCAGCTTAGGAAGCGCGTCTTATGGCTACACCTTC
CASSLGSASYGYTF
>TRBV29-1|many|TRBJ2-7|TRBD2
TGCAGCGTTGAAGATCGAGGGACTAGCGGGAGCTCCTACGAGCAGTACTTC
CSVEDRGTSGSSYEQYF
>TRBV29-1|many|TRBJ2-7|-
TGCAGCGTTGAAGCCGCGGGGTCAGGGGGCGAGCAGTACTTC
CSVEAAGSGGEQYF
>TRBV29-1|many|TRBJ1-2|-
TGCAGCGTTAAAGGACAGCCACCTAACTATGGCTACACCTTC
CSVKGQPPNYGYTF
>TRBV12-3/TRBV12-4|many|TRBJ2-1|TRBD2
TGTGCCAGCAGCCCCCGGGGGAGGGTCGAAGCCTACAATGAGCAGTTCTTC
CASSPRGRVEAYNEQFF
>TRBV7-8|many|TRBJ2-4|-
TGTGCCAGCAGCTTAGGGGTAATGGCCAAAAACATTCAGTACTTC
CASSLGVMAKNIQYF
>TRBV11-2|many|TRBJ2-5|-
TGTGCCAGCAGCAGTCCGGGACGGGAGACCCAGTACTTC
CASSSPGRETQYF
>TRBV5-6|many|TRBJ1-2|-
TGTGCCAGCAGCTTCGGGGGGGCCGGAGGCTACACCTTC
CASSFGGAGGYTF
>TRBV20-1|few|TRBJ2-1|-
TGCAGTGTTCGGGGGCGCTCCCACAATGAGCAGTTCTTC
CSVRGRSHNEQFF
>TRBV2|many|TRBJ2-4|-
TGTGCCAGCGATACTCTAGCCAAAAACATTCAGTACTTC
CASDTLAKNIQYF
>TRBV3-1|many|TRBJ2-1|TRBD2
TGTGCCAGCAGCCAAGGTAGCGGGAGGGGCGCTGAGCAGTTCTTC
CASSQGSGRGAEQFF
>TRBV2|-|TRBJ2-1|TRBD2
TGTGCCAGCAGTGAAGTGGAGACTAGCGGGAGGGCCGGGGTGTTGAAGCAGTTCTTC
CASSEVETSGRAGVLKQFF
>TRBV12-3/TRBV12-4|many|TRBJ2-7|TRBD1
TGTGCCAGCGGCCCAGGGGGCGAGCAGTACTTC
CASGPGGEQYF
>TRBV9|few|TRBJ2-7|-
TGTGCCAGCAGCGACTCCTTGCATTACGACGAGCAGTACTTC
CASSDSLHYDEQYF